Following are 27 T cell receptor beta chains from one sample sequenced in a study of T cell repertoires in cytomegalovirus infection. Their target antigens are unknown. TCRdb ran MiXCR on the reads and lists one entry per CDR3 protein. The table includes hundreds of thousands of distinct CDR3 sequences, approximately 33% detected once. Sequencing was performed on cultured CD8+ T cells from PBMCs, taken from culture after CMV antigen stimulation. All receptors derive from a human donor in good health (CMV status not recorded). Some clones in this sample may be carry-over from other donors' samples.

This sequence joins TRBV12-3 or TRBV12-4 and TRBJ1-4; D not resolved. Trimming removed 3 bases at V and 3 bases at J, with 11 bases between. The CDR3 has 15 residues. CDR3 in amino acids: CASSLVAAPNEKLFF. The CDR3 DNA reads TGTGCCAGCAGTTTGGTGGCAGCACCTAATGAAAAACTGTTTTTT.

The CDR3 sequence: CATSRGGLAGDYEQYV. CDR3 DNA sequence: TGTGCCACCAGCAGGGGGGGACTAGCGGGGGATTACGAGCAGTACGTC. J is TRBJ2-7 and V is TRBV15; TRBD2 matches 14 bases. The CDR3 loop spans 16 amino acids. The germline gives CDR1 LNHNV, CDR2 YYDKDF (reference sequence). With 3 bases clipped from V and 4 bases from J, the junction kept 5 bases outside the gene matches.

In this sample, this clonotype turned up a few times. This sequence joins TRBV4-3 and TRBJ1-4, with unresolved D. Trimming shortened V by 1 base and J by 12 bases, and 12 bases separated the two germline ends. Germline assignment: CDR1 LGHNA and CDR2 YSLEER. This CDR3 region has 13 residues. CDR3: CASSQVLADELFF. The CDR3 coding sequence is TGCGCCAGCAGCCAAGTATTGGCAGACGAACTGTTTTTT.

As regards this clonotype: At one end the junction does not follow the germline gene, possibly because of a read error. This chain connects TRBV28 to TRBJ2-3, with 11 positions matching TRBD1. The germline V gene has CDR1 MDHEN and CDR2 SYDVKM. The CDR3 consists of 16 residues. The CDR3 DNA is TGTGTCAGCAGTTCCGGACAGGGGGCTCGGACAGATACGCAGTATTTT. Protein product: CVSSSGQGARTDTQYF.

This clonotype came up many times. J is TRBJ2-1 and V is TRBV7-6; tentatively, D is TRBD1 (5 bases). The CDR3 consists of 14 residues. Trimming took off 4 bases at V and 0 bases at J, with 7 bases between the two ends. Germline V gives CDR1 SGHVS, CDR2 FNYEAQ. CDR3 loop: CASSYTGSYNEQFF. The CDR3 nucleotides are TGTGCCAGCAGCTACACAGGCTCCTACAATGAGCAGTTCTTC.

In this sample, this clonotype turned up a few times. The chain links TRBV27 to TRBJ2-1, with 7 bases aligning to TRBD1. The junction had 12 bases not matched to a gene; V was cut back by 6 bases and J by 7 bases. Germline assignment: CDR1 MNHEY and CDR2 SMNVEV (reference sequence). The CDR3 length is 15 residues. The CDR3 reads CASSRRDRVGNEQFF. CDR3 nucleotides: TGTGCCAGCAGCCGCCGAGACAGGGTGGGGAATGAGCAGTTCTTC.

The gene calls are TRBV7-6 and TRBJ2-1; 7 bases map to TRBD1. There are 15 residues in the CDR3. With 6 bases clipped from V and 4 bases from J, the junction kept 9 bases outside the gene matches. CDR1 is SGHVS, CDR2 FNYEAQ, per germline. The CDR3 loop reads CASSFTQGLYNEQFF. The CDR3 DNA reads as TGTGCCAGCAGTTTCACACAGGGGCTGTACAATGAGCAGTTCTTC.

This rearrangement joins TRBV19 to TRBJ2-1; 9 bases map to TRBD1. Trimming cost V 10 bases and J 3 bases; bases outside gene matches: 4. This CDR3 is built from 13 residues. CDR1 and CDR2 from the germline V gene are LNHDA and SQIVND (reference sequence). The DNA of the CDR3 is TGTGCCACCAGGACAGGGGTCTACAATGAGCAGTTCTTC. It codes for CATRTGVYNEQFF. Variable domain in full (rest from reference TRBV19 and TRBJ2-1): DGGITQSPKYLFRKEGQNVTLSCEQNLNHDAMYWYRQDPGQGLRLIYYSQIVNDFQKGDIAEGYSVSREKKESFPLTVTSAQKNPTAFYLCATRTGVYNEQFFGPGTRLTVL.

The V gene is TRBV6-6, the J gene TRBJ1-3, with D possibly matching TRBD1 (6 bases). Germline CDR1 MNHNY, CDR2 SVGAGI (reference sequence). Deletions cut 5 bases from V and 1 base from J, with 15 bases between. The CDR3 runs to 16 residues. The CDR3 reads CASSQDRFGSGNTIYF. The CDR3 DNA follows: TGTGCCAGCAGTCAGGACAGATTCGGTTCTGGAAACACCATATATTTT.

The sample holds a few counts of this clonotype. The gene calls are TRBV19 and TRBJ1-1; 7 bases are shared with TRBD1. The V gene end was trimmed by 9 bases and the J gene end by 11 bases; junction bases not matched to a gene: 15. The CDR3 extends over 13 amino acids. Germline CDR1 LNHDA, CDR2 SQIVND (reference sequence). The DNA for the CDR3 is TGTGCCAGCGAGGGGGCAAAATACTCTCCGGCTTTCTTT. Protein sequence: CASEGAKYSPAFF.

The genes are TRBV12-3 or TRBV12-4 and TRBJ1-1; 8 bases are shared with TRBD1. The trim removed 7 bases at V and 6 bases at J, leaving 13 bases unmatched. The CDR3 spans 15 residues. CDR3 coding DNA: TGTGCCAGCATTCCAGGCGGACAGGGATATGCTGAAGCTTTCTTT. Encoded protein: CASIPGGQGYAEAFF.

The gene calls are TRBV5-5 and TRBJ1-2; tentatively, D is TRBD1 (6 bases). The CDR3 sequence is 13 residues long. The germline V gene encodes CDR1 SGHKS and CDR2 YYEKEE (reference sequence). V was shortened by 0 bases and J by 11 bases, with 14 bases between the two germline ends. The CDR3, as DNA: TGTGCCAGCAGCTTGGCGGGGGGCCAGGATTACACCTTC. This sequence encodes CASSLAGGQDYTF.

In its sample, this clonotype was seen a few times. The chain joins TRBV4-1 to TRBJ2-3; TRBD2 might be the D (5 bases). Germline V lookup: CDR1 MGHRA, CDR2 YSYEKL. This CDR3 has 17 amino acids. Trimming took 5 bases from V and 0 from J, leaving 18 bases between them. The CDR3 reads CASSSLRDFESTDTQYF. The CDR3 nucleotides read TGCGCCAGCAGCTCCCTCCGGGATTTCGAAAGCACAGATACGCAGTATTTT.

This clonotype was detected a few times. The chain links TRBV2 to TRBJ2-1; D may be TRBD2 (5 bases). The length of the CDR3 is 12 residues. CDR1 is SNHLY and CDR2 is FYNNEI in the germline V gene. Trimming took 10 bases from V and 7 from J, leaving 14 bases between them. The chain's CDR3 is CATTGSTNEQFF. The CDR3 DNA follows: TGTGCCACCACGGGATCCACGAATGAGCAGTTCTTC.

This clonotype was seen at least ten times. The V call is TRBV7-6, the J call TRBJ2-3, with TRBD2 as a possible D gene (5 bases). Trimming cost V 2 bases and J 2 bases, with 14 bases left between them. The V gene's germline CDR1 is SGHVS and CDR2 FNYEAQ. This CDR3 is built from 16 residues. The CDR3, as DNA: TGTGCCAGCAGCTTATGGACCGGGGAGAACACAGATACGCAGTATTTT. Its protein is CASSLWTGENTDTQYF.

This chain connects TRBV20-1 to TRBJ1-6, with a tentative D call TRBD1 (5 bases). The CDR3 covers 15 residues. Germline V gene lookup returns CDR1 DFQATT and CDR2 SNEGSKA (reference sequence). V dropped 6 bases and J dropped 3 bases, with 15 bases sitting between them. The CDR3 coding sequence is TGCAGTGCGTCGCTCCGGGACTACTATAATTCACCCCTCCACTTT. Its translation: CSASLRDYYNSPLHF.

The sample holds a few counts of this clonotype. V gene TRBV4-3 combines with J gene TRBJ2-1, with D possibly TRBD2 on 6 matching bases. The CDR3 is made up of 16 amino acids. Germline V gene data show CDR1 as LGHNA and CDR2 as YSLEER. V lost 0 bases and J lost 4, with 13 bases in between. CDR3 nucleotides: TGCGCCAGCAGCCAAGATCAGGCGGGGACTTACAATGAGCAGTTCTTC. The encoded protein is CASSQDQAGTYNEQFF.

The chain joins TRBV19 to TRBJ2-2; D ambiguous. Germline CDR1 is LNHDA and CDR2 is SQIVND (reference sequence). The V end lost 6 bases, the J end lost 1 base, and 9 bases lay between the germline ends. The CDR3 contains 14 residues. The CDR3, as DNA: TGTGCCAGTAGAATATTTGGGAACACCGGGGAGCTGTTTTTT. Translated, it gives CASRIFGNTGELFF.

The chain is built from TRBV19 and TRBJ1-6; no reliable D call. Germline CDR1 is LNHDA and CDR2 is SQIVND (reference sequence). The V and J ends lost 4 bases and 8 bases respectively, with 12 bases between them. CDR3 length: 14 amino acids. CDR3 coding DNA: TGTGCCAGTAGTACCCGTCGAAGGGATTCACCCCTCCACTTT. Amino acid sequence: CASSTRRRDSPLHF. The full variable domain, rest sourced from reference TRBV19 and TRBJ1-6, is DGGITQSPKYLFRKEGQNVTLSCEQNLNHDAMYWYRQDPGQGLRLIYYSQIVNDFQKGDIAEGYSVSREKKESFPLTVTSAQKNPTAFYLCASSTRRRDSPLHFGNGTRLTVT.

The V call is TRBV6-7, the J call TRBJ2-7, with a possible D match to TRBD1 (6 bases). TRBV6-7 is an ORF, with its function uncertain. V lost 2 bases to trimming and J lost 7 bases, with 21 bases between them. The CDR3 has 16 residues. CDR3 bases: TGTGCCAGCAGTTACCCCTACAGGGCCGAATCCAGTGAGCAGTACTTC. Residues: CASSYPYRAESSEQYF.

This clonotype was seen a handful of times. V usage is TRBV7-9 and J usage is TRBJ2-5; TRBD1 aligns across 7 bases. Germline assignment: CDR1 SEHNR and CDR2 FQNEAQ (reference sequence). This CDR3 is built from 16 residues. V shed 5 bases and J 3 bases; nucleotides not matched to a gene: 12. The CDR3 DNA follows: TGTGCCAGCAGCCCGCCCGGGACAGAAGAGAAAGAGACCCAGTACTTC. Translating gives CASSPPGTEEKETQYF.

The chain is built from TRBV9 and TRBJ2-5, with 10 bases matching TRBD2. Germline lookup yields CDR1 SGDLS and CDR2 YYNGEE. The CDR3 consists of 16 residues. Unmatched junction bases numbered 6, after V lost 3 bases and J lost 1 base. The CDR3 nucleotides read TGTGCCAGCAGCGCTAGAGCGGGGGGGATCCAAGAGACCCAGTACTTC. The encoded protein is CASSARAGGIQETQYF.

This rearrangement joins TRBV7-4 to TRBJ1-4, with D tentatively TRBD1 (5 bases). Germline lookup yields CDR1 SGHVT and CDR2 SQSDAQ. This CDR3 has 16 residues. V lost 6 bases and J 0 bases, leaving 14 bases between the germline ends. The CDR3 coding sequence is TGTGCCAGCAGGGATACTGACAGTGCAACTAATGAAAAACTGTTTTTT. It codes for CASRDTDSATNEKLFF.

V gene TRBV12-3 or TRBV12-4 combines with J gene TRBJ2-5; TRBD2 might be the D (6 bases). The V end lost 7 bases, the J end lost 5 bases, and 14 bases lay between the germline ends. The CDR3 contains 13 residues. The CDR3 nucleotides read TGTGCCAGCACCACACTAGCCGGGGAGACCCAGTACTTC. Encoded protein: CASTTLAGETQYF.

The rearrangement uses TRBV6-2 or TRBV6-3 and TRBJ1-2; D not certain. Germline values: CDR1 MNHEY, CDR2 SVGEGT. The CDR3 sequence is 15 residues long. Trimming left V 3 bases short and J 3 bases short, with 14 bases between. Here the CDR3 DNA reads TGTGCCAGCAGTTATGGGTCCAACGGCGACTATGGCTACACCTTC. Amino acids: CASSYGSNGDYGYTF.

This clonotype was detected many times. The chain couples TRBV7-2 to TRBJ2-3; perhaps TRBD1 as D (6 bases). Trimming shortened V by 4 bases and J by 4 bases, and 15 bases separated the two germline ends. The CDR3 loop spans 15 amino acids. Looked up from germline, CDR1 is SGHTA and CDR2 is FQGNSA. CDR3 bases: TGTGCCAGCAGCTCCGATGGACAGTCCGCAGATACGCAGTATTTT. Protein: CASSSDGQSADTQYF.

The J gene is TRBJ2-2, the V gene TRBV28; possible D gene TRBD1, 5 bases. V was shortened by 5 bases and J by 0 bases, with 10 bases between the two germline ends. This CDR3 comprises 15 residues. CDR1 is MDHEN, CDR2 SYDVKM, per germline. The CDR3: CASSPVGPNTGELFF. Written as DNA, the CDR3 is TGTGCCAGCAGTCCGGTGGGGCCGAACACCGGGGAGCTGTTTTTT.